Listed here are 32 T cell receptor beta chains from one sample, sequenced in a study of TIL therapy for anti-PD-1-resistant metastatic lung cancer. Stated time point: pre-treatment sample, taken before nivolumab and TIL therapy. The immunoSEQ assay was v3. The repertoire was sequenced with immunoSEQ multiplex PCR; TCRdb's copy has only in-frame clones and lacks some. The sample carries about 60,000 clones, about two thirds recorded once. This specimen consisted of blood, obtained at baseline. These receptors came from a person between 25 and 79 years old with non-small cell lung cancer.

The chain couples TRBV28 to TRBJ2-3; D ambiguous. Per the germline V gene, CDR1 is MDHEN and CDR2 is SYDVKM. V lost 10 bases and J 2 bases, leaving 13 bases between the germline ends. The CDR3 runs to 13 residues. The CDR3 nucleotides are TGTGCCACAGAGACACCTGCCACAGATACGCAGTATTTT. Amino acid sequence: CATETPATDTQYF.

This clone was found once. The gene calls are TRBV7-6 and TRBJ2-7; the D is unclear. CDR1 is SGHVS and CDR2 is FNYEAQ in the germline V gene. V lost 1 base to trimming and J lost 3 bases, with 7 bases between them. CDR3 length equals 13 residues. The CDR3 is CASSLVTGYEQYF. In DNA form, the CDR3 reads TGTGCCAGCAGCTTAGTTACCGGCTACGAGCAGTACTTC.

The rearrangement joins TRBV5-1 to TRBJ2-2; 9 nucleotides match TRBD2. This CDR3 has 17 amino acids. The ends lost 4 bases at V and 0 bases at J; junction bases unmatched: 7. Germline V lookup: CDR1 SGHRS, CDR2 YFSETQ. The DNA for the CDR3 is TGCGCCAGCAGCCCGCGGGGGGGAGTGGCGAACACCGGGGAGCTGTTTTTT. It yields the protein CASSPRGGVANTGELFF.

CDR3 protein: CASSVGAGGTYEQYF. CDR3 sequence (DNA): TGTGCCAGCAGCGTAGGGGCGGGAGGTACTTACGAGCAGTACTTC. The chain combines TRBV9 with TRBJ2-7; 8 nucleotides match TRBD2. Unmatched junction bases numbered 6, after V lost 0 bases and J lost 4 bases. The length of the CDR3 is 15 residues. Germline V gives CDR1 SGDLS, CDR2 YYNGEE.

The chain joins TRBV6-5 to TRBJ1-2; 7 bases line up with TRBD1. The V gene end was trimmed by 3 bases and the J gene end by 5 bases; junction bases not matched to a gene: 9. The CDR3 extends over 15 amino acids. CDR1 is MNHEY and CDR2 is SVGAGI in the germline V gene. This chain's CDR3 is CASSYLRGGGYGYTF. The CDR3 DNA reads TGTGCCAGCAGTTATCTCAGGGGGGGAGGGTATGGCTACACCTTC.

The genes are TRBV27 and TRBJ2-7, with D possibly TRBD2 on 5 matching bases. Germline values: CDR1 MNHEY, CDR2 SMNVEV (reference sequence). Trimming left V 5 bases short and J 2 bases short, with 16 bases between. The CDR3 has 15 amino acids. The DNA for the CDR3 is TGTGCCAGCAGTCCCCGGGCTGGGAGAGCCTACGAGCAGTACTTC. Amino acids: CASSPRAGRAYEQYF.

The gene calls are TRBV5-8 and TRBJ1-2, with TRBD1 as a possible D gene (6 bases). This CDR3 spans 17 amino acids. V lost 7 bases and J lost 7, with 29 bases in between. CDR1 is SGHTS, CDR2 YDEGEE, per germline. The CDR3 protein is CASEFAYGQGKDSGYTF. Here the CDR3 DNA reads TGTGCCAGCGAGTTTGCCTACGGTCAGGGGAAGGACTCTGGCTACACCTTC.

The CDR3 sequence: CASSLVDREETQYF. CDR3 nucleotides: TGTGCCAGCAGCTTGGTGGACAGGGAAGAGACCCAGTACTTC. The chain recombines TRBV5-6 with TRBJ2-5; 8 bases align to TRBD1. With V trimmed by 0 bases and J by 3 bases, 1 base remained unmatched. The CDR3 extends over 14 amino acids. From germline, CDR1 is SGHDT and CDR2 YYEEEE.

This clone showed up just once. The chain has TRBV5-1 and TRBJ2-7, with unresolved D. V was cut by 5 bases and J by 3 bases, with 15 bases left in between. CDR3 length: 14 amino acids. Germline assignment: CDR1 SGHRS and CDR2 YFSETQ. This CDR3 reads CASRGNLVVYEQYF. DNA for the CDR3: TGCGCCAGCAGGGGTAATCTAGTAGTCTACGAGCAGTACTTC.

The rearrangement joins TRBV5-1 to TRBJ2-3, with D perhaps TRBD2 (6 bases). The V and J ends lost 4 bases and 1 base respectively, with 16 bases between them. The CDR3 totals 16 residues. Germline lookup yields CDR1 SGHRS and CDR2 YFSETQ. The DNA for the CDR3 is TGCGCCAGCAGCCGGGACTCCAACTCGGGCACAGATACGCAGTATTTT. This translates into CASSRDSNSGTDTQYF.

This clone was seen a single time. The V gene is TRBV4-2, the J gene TRBJ1-1, with 7 bases aligning to TRBD1. The ends lost 1 base at V and 2 bases at J; junction bases unmatched: 10. Germline lookup yields CDR1 LGHNA and CDR2 YNFKEQ. The CDR3 covers 17 residues. The DNA for the CDR3 is TGTGCCAGCAGCCAAGCTACGACGGGGACAGTTAACACTGAAGCTTTCTTT. It codes for CASSQATTGTVNTEAFF.

The V gene is TRBV5-4, the J gene TRBJ2-2, with 8 nucleotides matching TRBD2. The V gene's germline CDR1 is SGHNT and CDR2 YYREEE (reference sequence). The V gene end was trimmed by 3 bases and the J gene end by 0 bases; junction bases not matched to a gene: 7. CDR3 length: 17 residues. Here the CDR3 DNA reads TGTGCCAGCAGCTCGGGGGGGAATACCCCGAACACCGGGGAGCTGTTTTTT. It encodes CASSSGGNTPNTGELFF.

This clone was picked up one time. The chain joins TRBV5-5 to TRBJ2-7; TRBD2 matches at 8 bases. Trimming took 6 bases from V and 2 from J; bases not matched to a gene: 10. Germline CDR1 is SGHKS and CDR2 is YYEKEE (reference sequence). The CDR3 length is 15 residues. CDR3 protein: CASTSGGLVTYEQYF. As DNA, the CDR3 is TGTGCCAGCACCTCGGGGGGACTAGTAACCTACGAGCAGTACTTC.

The CDR3 reads CASSLLGSSYEQYF. The CDR3 DNA is TGTGCCAGCAGCTTATTGGGCAGCTCCTACGAGCAGTACTTC. This chain connects TRBV7-9 to TRBJ2-7; D unresolved. The CDR3 spans 14 residues. The germline V and J ends were trimmed by 2 bases and 0 bases, with 8 bases remaining between them. CDR1 is SEHNR, CDR2 FQNEAQ, per germline (reference sequence).

The rearrangement links TRBV6-5 to TRBJ2-5, with 7 bases matching TRBD2. The J segment lost 3 bases and the V segment lost 0 bases, leaving 7 bases of the junction unmatched. Germline V gene sequence: CDR1 MNHEY, CDR2 SVGAGI. The CDR3 has 16 residues. The CDR3 spells CASSYSAGLGEETQYF. CDR3 DNA sequence: TGTGCCAGCAGTTACTCAGCGGGGTTGGGGGAAGAGACCCAGTACTTC.

The J gene is TRBJ1-5, the V gene TRBV6-1, with D tentatively TRBD1 (5 bases). The germline V gene encodes CDR1 MNHNS and CDR2 SASEGT. CDR3 length: 14 amino acids. Trimming took off 8 bases at V and 2 bases at J, with 13 bases between the two ends. CDR3 in DNA: TGTGCCAGCGGGGAGGGGCAGCGCAATCAGCCCCAGCATTTT. Translated: CASGEGQRNQPQHF.

The chain recombines TRBV6-5 with TRBJ1-3, with D maybe TRBD1 (5 bases). Trimming removed 4 bases at V and 2 bases at J, with 12 bases between. The CDR3 runs to 15 residues. Looked up from germline, CDR1 is MNHEY and CDR2 is SVGAGI. In DNA, the CDR3 is TGTGCCAGCAGTTCCCCCCGAGGGGCTGGAAACACCATATATTTT. It yields the protein CASSSPRGAGNTIYF.

The CDR3 is CASSQRREGRNEQFF. DNA for the CDR3: TGTGCCAGCAGCCAACGCCGGGAGGGCCGCAATGAGCAGTTCTTC. The genes are TRBV14 and TRBJ2-1; TRBD2 matches at 8 bases. Trimming removed 2 bases from V and 6 bases from J; junction bases left unmatched: 6. The CDR3 runs to 15 residues. Germline CDR1 and CDR2: SGHDN and FVKESK.

The J gene is TRBJ2-5, the V gene TRBV20-1, with no clear D. Trimming took off 3 bases at V and 4 bases at J, with 3 bases between the two ends. This CDR3 region has 10 residues. Germline CDR1 DFQATT, CDR2 SNEGSKA (reference sequence). The CDR3 here is CSARGETQYF. CDR3 nucleotide sequence: TGCAGTGCTAGGGGAGAGACCCAGTACTTC.

V and J are TRBV4-2 and TRBJ2-3; D gene uncertain. The CDR3 has 14 amino acids. Trimming pared 0 bases from V and 9 bases from J, leaving 13 bases between. Germline CDR1 reads LGHNA; CDR2 reads YNFKEQ. CDR3 nucleotides: TGTGCCAGCAGCCAAGATAGCCCCCCGTTGACGCAGTATTTT. Translating gives CASSQDSPPLTQYF.

The genes are TRBV10-3 and TRBJ2-1, with unresolved D. Germline V gene data show CDR1 as ENHRY and CDR2 as SYGVKD. Trimming took 0 bases from V and 3 from J, leaving 6 bases between them. There are 14 residues in the CDR3. The CDR3 sequence: CAISESPNYNEQFF. CDR3 nucleotides: TGTGCCATCAGTGAGTCCCCGAACTACAATGAGCAGTTCTTC.

This sequence joins TRBV9 and TRBJ2-1, with 8 bases that match TRBD2. With 0 bases clipped from V and 2 bases from J, the junction kept 13 bases outside the gene matches. The CDR3 loop spans 19 amino acids. CDR1 SGDLS and CDR2 YYNGEE come from the germline V gene. The DNA for the CDR3 is TGTGCCAGCAGCGTAGGAGGGACCTCAGCGGGAGCCCCCTACAATGAGCAGTTCTTC. This translates into CASSVGGTSAGAPYNEQFF.

The chain recombines TRBV10-3 with TRBJ2-1; D is possibly TRBD1 or TRBD2 (5 bases each). Germline CDR1 is ENHRY and CDR2 is SYGVKD. The CDR3 loop spans 14 amino acids. The V end was cut by 7 bases, the J end by 4 bases, with 14 bases between. Written as DNA, the CDR3 is TGTGCCATCACCCCGGGGCAGGGATACAATGAGCAGTTCTTC. It encodes CAITPGQGYNEQFF.

This rearrangement joins TRBV11-3 to TRBJ2-7; D uncertain. Trimming took 0 bases from V and 6 from J, leaving 6 bases between them. In germline, CDR1 is SGHNT, CDR2 YENEEA. This CDR3 region has 12 residues. In nucleotides, the CDR3 is TGTGCCAGCAGCTTAGACTACTCCGAGCAGTACTTC. It yields the protein CASSLDYSEQYF.

This clone was observed once. The chain combines TRBV4-2 with TRBJ2-2; TRBD2 matches at 7 bases. Germline CDR1 reads LGHNA; CDR2 reads YNFKEQ. V gave up 4 bases and J gave up 3 bases; unmatched junction bases: 5. The CDR3 consists of 15 residues. The CDR3 reads CASSPARGDTGELFF. The CDR3 nucleotides read TGTGCCAGCAGCCCGGCCCGGGGGGACACCGGGGAGCTGTTTTTT.

The chain has TRBV11-1 and TRBJ1-2; 7 bases match TRBD1. Germline CDR1 SGHAT, CDR2 FQDESV (reference sequence). J was trimmed by 4 bases and V by 5 bases; bases with no gene match: 4. The length of the CDR3 is 13 residues. The CDR3 nucleotides read TGTGCCAGCAGCCAAAACAGGGGCTATGGCTACACCTTC. Amino acids: CASSQNRGYGYTF.

The J gene is TRBJ2-7, the V gene TRBV5-6; TRBD1 matches 7 bases. The CDR3 extends over 13 amino acids. V was clipped by 4 bases and J by 5 bases; unmatched bases: 6. Germline V gives CDR1 SGHDT, CDR2 YYEEEE. The chain's CDR3 is CASSITGVHEQYF. The CDR3 DNA reads as TGTGCCAGCAGCATAACAGGGGTCCACGAGCAGTACTTC.

In DNA, the CDR3 is TGTGCCATCAGTGAGTCGGGACTAGCGGGGGTAGCCACCGGGGAGCTGTTTTTT. Its translation is CAISESGLAGVATGELFF. The chain employs TRBV10-3 and TRBJ2-2, with 14 positions matching TRBD2. Germline CDR1 reads ENHRY; CDR2 reads SYGVKD. This CDR3 is built from 18 residues. J was trimmed by 4 bases and V by 0 bases; bases with no gene match: 4.

Turning to this clone: One end of the junction is discordant with germline, which a read error may explain. The gene calls are TRBV7-7 and TRBJ2-1, with 8 bases aligning to TRBD1. The CDR3 length is 16 residues. Per the germline V gene, CDR1 is SSHAT and CDR2 is FNYEAQ (reference sequence). The DNA for the CDR3 is TGTGCTAGCAGCGATAGGACAGGGAGGTCCTACAATGAGCAGTTCTTC. Translation gives CASSDRTGRSYNEQFF.

This chain joins TRBV19 and TRBJ2-2; D uncertain. The CDR3 length is 15 residues. Per germline, CDR1 LNHDA and CDR2 SQIVND (reference sequence). The V and J ends lost 6 bases and 6 bases respectively, with 17 bases between them. In DNA form, the CDR3 reads TGTGCCAGTAGCCACCCAGTCGGTGGACCCGGGGAGCTGTTTTTT. It yields the protein CASSHPVGGPGELFF.

The sample holds one count of this clone. This chain links TRBV4-2 with TRBJ2-1, with 8 bases aligning to TRBD2. CDR1 is LGHNA and CDR2 is YNFKEQ in the germline V gene. Germline trimming cut 1 base from V and 3 bases from J; bases unmatched to any gene: 5. This CDR3 spans 16 amino acids. For the CDR3, the DNA is TGTGCCAGCAGCCAAGGAACAGCGGGAGACTACAATGAGCAGTTCTTC. Its protein is CASSQGTAGDYNEQFF.

The chain uses TRBV2 and TRBJ2-7, with D possibly matching TRBD2 (5 bases). Trimming shortened V by 2 bases and J by 0 bases, and 14 bases separated the two germline ends. This CDR3 comprises 16 residues. CDR1 is SNHLY, CDR2 FYNNEI, per germline. The CDR3 DNA reads TGTGCCAGCAGTGAACGGGGTCTTAGGAGCTCCTACGAGCAGTACTTC. It specifies CASSERGLRSSYEQYF.